These T cell receptor beta chains were read from a single sample in a study of regulatory T cells in long-lasting Graves disease. TCRdb ran MiXCR on the multiplex PCR reads and lists one entry per CDR3 protein. The sample has 400,000 to 450,000 distinct CDR3 sequences; 15% to 20% are singletons. A further study also used this sample, focusing on T cells in Graves' hyperthyroidism and ophthalmopathy.

This specimen consisted of peripheral blood mononuclear cells (PBMCs), obtained at new diagnosis, from a patient treated with antithyroid drugs. These receptors all stem from a woman aged 30 to 39 with Graves disease. The CDR3 runs from the conserved cysteine through the conserved F or W. D genes are given only for firm matches. Clone size is shown for a subset of rows, as once, few, many or a class of expanded clone.

J,D,V,size,DNA,CDR3
TRBJ2-7,TRBD1,TRBV20-1,many,TGCAGTGCAAATCCTACGCCGGGACAGGGTACCCACGGACATTACGAGCAGTACTTC,CSANPTPGQGTHGHYEQYF
TRBJ2-2,.,TRBV2,many,TGTGCCAGCAGTGAGCCCCTTCTCCCGGGGGCGAACACCGGGGAGCTGTTTTTT,CASSEPLLPGANTGELFF
TRBJ2-5,.,TRBV5-5,.,TGTGCCAGCAGAGATTCGGACATGGCATATCTAGAGACCCAGTACTTC,CASRDSDMAYLETQYF
TRBJ2-7,TRBD1,TRBV6-1,few,TGTGCCAGCAGTATCCGGACAGGGCTCTACGAGCAGTACTTC,CASSIRTGLYEQYF
TRBJ1-1,.,TRBV24-1,many,TGTGCCACCAGTGATTTAACGGGCACTGAAGCTTTCTTT,CATSDLTGTEAFF
TRBJ2-7,.,TRBV6-1,.,TGTGCCAGCGTAACCGGGACCCCCGGCGACGAGCAGTACTTC,CASVTGTPGDEQYF
TRBJ2-1,TRBD2,TRBV13,many,TGTGCCAGCAGCTTAGCTAGCGGGACGCCCAATGAGCAGTTCTTC,CASSLASGTPNEQFF
TRBJ1-2,TRBD1,TRBV6-1,few,TGTGCCAGCAGTAAAGGGGACAGGGGGCGGATTTTTACACTCGGCTACACCTTC,CASSKGDRGRIFTLGYTF
TRBJ1-6,TRBD1,TRBV20-1,many,TGCAGTGCTATAGGACAGGCCCTAAACTATAATTCACCCCTCCACTTT,CSAIGQALNYNSPLHF
TRBJ2-4,TRBD1,TRBV28,many,TGTGCCAGTAACAGTCCCGGGACAGGGGGGCGGGCCAAAAACATTCAGTACTTC,CASNSPGTGGRAKNIQYF